This T cell receptor beta chain was sequenced in a study of patients and donors after allogeneic stem cell transplantation. TCRdb passed the RT-PCR reads through MiXCR, listing each CDR3 protein once. The table lists about a million distinct CDR3 sequences, about 20% of them singletons, with 6% in the top ten. The CDR3 covers 15 residues. CDR1 and CDR2 (germline): SGHRS, YFSETQ. Trimming stripped 0 bases from V and 6 bases from J, with 15 bases between. This clonotype was obtained from a human donor who was either an allogeneic HSCT recipient or a stem cell or donor lymphocyte infusion donor (not recorded which). It is not recorded whose cells these are; they may come from a transplant donor. The V and J genes are TRBV5-1 and TRBJ1-1; tentative D call: TRBD1 (6 bases). Sequenced sample: blood, either unsorted or a sorted T cell fraction (not recorded which). CDR3 nucleotide sequence: TGCGCCAGCAGCTTGGAGGGGGTGGGGGGAGCTGAAGCTTTCTTT. Translating gives CASSLEGVGGAEAFF.